This entry concerns a single TCR beta chain. Antigen unknown. CD45RO-negative, CCR7-positively selected cells formed the naive CD8 fraction, excluding terminally differentiated effector memory CD45RA+ cells. Sequenced by immunoSEQ multiplex PCR; TCRdb stores in-frame clones only, minus some. This repertoire shows around 620,000 clones, 85% to 95% found once; its top ten account for approximately 0.11%. The record originates from a study of shared clonotypes between healthy human individuals. About the study: CD4 naive cells filled three plates per donor, CD4 memory three, CD8 naive two and CD8 memory one. Study findings and constraints: Clonotype sharing among donors likely depends on sequencing depth. Represented diversity, genetic and exposure-history alike, was limited by few donors.

Germline V gene lookup returns CDR1 SGHVS and CDR2 FQNEAQ. The ends were cut back, 1 base at V and 7 bases at J, with 10 bases in the middle. The CDR3 is made up of 13 amino acids. The TCR was taken from a woman aged 30 to 39 in good health. V gene TRBV7-8 combines with J gene TRBJ1-1; D ambiguous. The sequenced material came from naive CD8+ T cells sorted from blood. The CDR3 reads CASSLVGPDEAFF. The CDR3 region has the DNA TGTGCCAGCAGCTTAGTTGGGCCGGATGAAGCTTTCTTT.